These T cell receptor beta chains were read from a single sample in a study of blood T cell repertoires in COVID-19. Sequencing was performed with immunoSEQ multiplex PCR; in TCRdb, only in-frame clones are kept and a portion is missing. The sample has 150,000 to 200,000 clones; roughly 76% are singletons. The material sequenced was peripheral blood. The origin of the receptors is a woman aged 40 to 49 with COVID-19, enrolled during active disease. CDR3s include the opening cysteine and the closing phenylalanine or tryptophan. Each record gives: clone size, D gene, J gene, V gene, CDR3 DNA, CDR3 protein. A D gene is named only where the DNA matches it firmly. For some rows the clone size is stated as once, few or many, or as a class when expanded; others skip it.

once	TRBD1	TRBJ2-2	TRBV2	TGTGCCAGCAGTGGGGACAGGGCTAGGACCGGGGAGCTGTTTTTT	CASSGDRARTGELFF
-	-	TRBJ2-2	TRBV10-1	TGCGCCAGCAACCATGACATGACCGGGGAGCTGTTTTTT	CASNHDMTGELFF
few	-	TRBJ2-7	TRBV29-1	TGCAGCACCCGGGCGGGTCCCTACGAGCAGTACTTC	CSTRAGPYEQYF
-	-	TRBJ2-1	TRBV30	TGTGCCTGGAGTACACGTTTTGAGCAGTTCTTC	CAWSTRFEQFF
-	-	TRBJ2-3	TRBV13	TGTGCCAGCAGCTTAAACCGGGGTGATACGCAGTATTTT	CASSLNRGDTQYF
once	TRBD2	TRBJ2-1	TRBV7-8	TGTGCCAGCAGCTTAAAAACCGGGACTAGTTCCTACAATGAGCAGTTCTTC	CASSLKTGTSSYNEQFF
-	TRBD2	TRBJ2-1	TRBV5-5	TGTGCCAGCAGTGGACTAGCCTCCTACAATGAGCAGTTCTTC	CASSGLASYNEQFF
-	-	TRBJ2-1	TRBV12-2	TGTGCAAGTCGCTTAACGCGAAAGAAGTTCTTC	CASRLTRKKFF
once	TRBD1	TRBJ2-7	TRBV3-1/TRBV3-2	TGTGCCAGCAGACAACAGGGGATCGGTAACGAGCAGTACTTC	CASRQQGIGNEQYF
once	TRBD1	TRBJ1-4	TRBV30	TGTGCCTGGAGAGTTCCGGGACAGGGTGTTGCAACTAATGAAAAACTGTTTTTT	CAWRVPGQGVATNEKLFF
-	-	TRBJ2-7	TRBV7-9	TGTGCCAGCAGCTTAGAGGGCGGGGTTACCTACGAGCAGTACTTC	CASSLEGGVTYEQYF
-	TRBD2	TRBJ2-2	TRBV6-1	TGTGCCAGCAGTGTACTAGCGGGAGGGGTATCACCCGGGGAGCTGTTTTTT	CASSVLAGGVSPGELFF
-	TRBD1	TRBJ1-1	TRBV18	TGTGCCAGCTCTCGTGACAGGGACGACGTGAACACTGAAGCTTTCTTT	CASSRDRDDVNTEAFF
-	-	TRBJ1-6	TRBV6-1	TGTGCCAGCAGTGAATACGGGGAATCACCCCTCCACTTT	CASSEYGESPLHF
-	-	TRBJ1-1	TRBV7-9	TGTGCCAGCAGCCCCCTTTTTTCACCTACGCCGAACACTGAAGCTTTCTTT	CASSPLFSPTPNTEAFF
-	TRBD2	TRBJ2-5	TRBV28	TGTGCCAGCAGTTCGGGGGTTTTAGCGGGGGCCTGGGGAGAGACCCAGTACTTC	CASSSGVLAGAWGETQYF
-	-	TRBJ2-3	TRBV14	TGTGCCAGCAGCCAAGATGGAGGCTTAAGCACAGATACGCAGTATTTT	CASSQDGGLSTDTQYF
-	-	TRBJ2-1	TRBV5-6	TGTGCCAGCAGCTTGGGGCCTACACAGAATGAGCAGTTCTTC	CASSLGPTQNEQFF
-	TRBD2	TRBJ2-7	TRBV27	TGTGCCAGCAGCTCGGGACTAGCGTACTACGAGCAGTACTTC	CASSSGLAYYEQYF
-	-	TRBJ2-1	TRBV12-3/TRBV12-4	TGTGCCAGCAGTTTATGGGGGCTAAATGAGCAGTTCTTC	CASSLWGLNEQFF
once	-	TRBJ2-7	TRBV30	TGTGCCTGGACTTTAGGGGGGGCGTACTACGAGCAGTACTTC	CAWTLGGAYYEQYF
-	-	TRBJ1-4	TRBV5-5	TGTGCCAGCAGCTTGGTCGTTGAGGAAAAACTGTTTTTT	CASSLVVEEKLFF
-	-	TRBJ2-5	TRBV11-2	TGTGCCAGCAGCTTACAGTTACAAGAGACCCAGTACTTC	CASSLQLQETQYF
-	-	TRBJ2-5	TRBV28	TGTGCCAGCAGTTCTGAGGACACCAGATCAGAGACCCAGTACTTC	CASSSEDTRSETQYF
-	-	TRBJ1-1	TRBV28	TGTGCCAGCAGTTTTGGGAACAGGGTCACTGAAGCTTTCTTT	CASSFGNRVTEAFF